The sample holds a few counts of the clone carrying this TCR beta chain. Its target is unknown. The germline V gene has CDR1 DFQATT and CDR2 SNEGSKA (reference sequence). The CDR3 is 13 amino acids. V lost 6 bases and J 2 bases, leaving 11 bases between the germline ends. This record comes from a study of CD8 T cells in ankylosing spondylitis. Broader study findings: Disease-linked clones reportedly showed significant enrichment in matched ankylosing spondylitis synovial fluid.

Each CDR3 protein is one row after TCRdb ran MiXCR on the 5' RACE reads. The table records about 250,000 distinct CDR3 sequences, approximately 30% of them present only once. The chain is built from TRBV20-1 and TRBJ2-1, with a weak D call TRBD2 (6 bases). The clonotype originates from a male donor with ankylosing spondylitis or in good health (not recorded which). The sequencing input was blood, either unsorted or a sorted T cell fraction (not recorded which). CDR3 loop: CSAALAPYNEQFF. CDR3 coding DNA: TGCAGTGCCGCACTAGCACCCTACAATGAGCAGTTCTTC.